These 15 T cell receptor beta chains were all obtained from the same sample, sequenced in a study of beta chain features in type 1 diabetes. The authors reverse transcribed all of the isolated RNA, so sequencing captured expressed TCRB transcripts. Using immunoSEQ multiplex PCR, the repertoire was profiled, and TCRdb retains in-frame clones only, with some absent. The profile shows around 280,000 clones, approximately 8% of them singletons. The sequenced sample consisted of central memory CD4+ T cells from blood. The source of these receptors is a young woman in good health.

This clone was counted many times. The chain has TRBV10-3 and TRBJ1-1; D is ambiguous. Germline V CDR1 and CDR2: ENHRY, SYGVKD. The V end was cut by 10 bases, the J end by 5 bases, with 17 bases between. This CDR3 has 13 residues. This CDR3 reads CATRLSLETEAFF. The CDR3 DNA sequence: TGTGCCACCCGCTTGTCCCTGGAGACTGAAGCTTTCTTT.

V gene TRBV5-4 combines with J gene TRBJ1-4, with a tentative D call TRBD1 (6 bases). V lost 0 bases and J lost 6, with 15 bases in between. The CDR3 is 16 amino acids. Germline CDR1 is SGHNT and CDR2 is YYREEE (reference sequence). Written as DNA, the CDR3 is TGTGCCAGCAGCTTGGCAGGGGACTTAGGGGATGAAAAACTGTTTTTT. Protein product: CASSLAGDLGDEKLFF.

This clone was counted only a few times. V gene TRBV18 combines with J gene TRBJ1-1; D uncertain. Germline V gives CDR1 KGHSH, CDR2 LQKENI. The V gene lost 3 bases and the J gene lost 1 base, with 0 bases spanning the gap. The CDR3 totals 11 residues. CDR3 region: CASSPNTEAFF. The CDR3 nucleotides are TGTGCCAGCTCACCGAACACTGAAGCTTTCTTT.

CDR3 amino acids: CASTGVGHEQFF. As DNA, the CDR3 is TGTGCCAGCACTGGGGTGGGTCATGAGCAGTTCTTC. This chain connects TRBV19 to TRBJ2-1; no reliable D call. The CDR3 has 12 residues. Trimming left V 9 bases short and J 8 bases short, with 14 bases between. The V gene's germline CDR1 is LNHDA and CDR2 SQIVND (reference sequence).

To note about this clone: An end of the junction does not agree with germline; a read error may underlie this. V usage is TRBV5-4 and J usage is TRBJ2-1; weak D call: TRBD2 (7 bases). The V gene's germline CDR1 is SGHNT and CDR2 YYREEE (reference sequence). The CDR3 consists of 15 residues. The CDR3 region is CASFLRGGSHNEQFF. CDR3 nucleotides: TGTGCCAGCTTCCTGAGGGGGGGCTCCCACAATGAGCAGTTCTTC.

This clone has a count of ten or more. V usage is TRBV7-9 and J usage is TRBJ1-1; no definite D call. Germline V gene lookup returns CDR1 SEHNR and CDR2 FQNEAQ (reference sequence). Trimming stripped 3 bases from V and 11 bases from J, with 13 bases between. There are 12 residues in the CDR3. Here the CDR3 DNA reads TGTGCCAGCAGCTTTAATTCGGAGAGGGCTTTCTTT. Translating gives CASSFNSERAFF.

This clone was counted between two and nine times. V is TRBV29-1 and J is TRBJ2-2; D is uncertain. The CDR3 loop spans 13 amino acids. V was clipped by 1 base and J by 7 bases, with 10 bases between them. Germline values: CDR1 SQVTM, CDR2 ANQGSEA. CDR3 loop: CSVEGARDGELFF. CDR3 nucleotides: TGCAGCGTTGAAGGGGCCCGAGACGGGGAGCTGTTTTTT.

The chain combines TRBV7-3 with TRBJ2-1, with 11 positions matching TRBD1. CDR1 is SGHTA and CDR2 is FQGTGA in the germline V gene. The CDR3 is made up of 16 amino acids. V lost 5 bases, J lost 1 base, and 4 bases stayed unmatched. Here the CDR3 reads CASSPRDRGSYNEQFF. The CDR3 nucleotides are TGTGCCAGCAGCCCGCGGGACAGGGGGTCCTACAATGAGCAGTTCTTC.

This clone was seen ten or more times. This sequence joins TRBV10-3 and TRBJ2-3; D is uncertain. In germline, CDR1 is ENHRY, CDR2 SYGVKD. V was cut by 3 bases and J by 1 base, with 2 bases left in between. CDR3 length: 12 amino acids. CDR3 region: CAISDGTDTQYF. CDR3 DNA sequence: TGTGCCATCAGTGATGGCACAGATACGCAGTATTTT.

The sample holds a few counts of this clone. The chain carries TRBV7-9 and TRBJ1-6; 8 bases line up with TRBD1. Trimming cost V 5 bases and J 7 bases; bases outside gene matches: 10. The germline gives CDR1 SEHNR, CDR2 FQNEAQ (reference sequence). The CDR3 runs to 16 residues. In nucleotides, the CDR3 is TGTGCCAGCAGCAGACCCTCCGGGACAGGCAATTCACCCCTCCACTTT. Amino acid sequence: CASSRPSGTGNSPLHF.

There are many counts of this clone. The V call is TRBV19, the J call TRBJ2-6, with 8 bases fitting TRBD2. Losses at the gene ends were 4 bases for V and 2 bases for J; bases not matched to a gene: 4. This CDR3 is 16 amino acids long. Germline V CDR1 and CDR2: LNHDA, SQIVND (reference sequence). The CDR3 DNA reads TGTGCCAGTAGTAGCCCGGGAGGGGCTGGGGCCAACGTCCTGACTTTC. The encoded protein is CASSSPGGAGANVLTF.

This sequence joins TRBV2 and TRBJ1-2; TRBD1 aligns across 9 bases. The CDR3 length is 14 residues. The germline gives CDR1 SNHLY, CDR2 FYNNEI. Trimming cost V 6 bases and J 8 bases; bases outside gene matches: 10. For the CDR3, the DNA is TGTGCCAGCAGCCGACGGACAGGGGAACGCGGCTACACCTTC. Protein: CASSRRTGERGYTF.

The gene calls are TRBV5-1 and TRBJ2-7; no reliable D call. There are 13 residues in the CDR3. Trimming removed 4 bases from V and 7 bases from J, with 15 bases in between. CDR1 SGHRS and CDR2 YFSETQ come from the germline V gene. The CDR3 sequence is CASSNQASGEQYF. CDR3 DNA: TGCGCCAGCAGCAACCAGGCCTCTGGGGAGCAGTACTTC.

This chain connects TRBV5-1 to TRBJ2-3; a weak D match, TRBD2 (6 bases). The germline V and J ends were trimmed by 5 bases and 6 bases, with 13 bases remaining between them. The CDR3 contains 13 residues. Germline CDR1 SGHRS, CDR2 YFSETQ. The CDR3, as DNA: TGCGCCAGCAGTTCGGGGGATAGGGATACGCAGTATTTT. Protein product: CASSSGDRDTQYF.

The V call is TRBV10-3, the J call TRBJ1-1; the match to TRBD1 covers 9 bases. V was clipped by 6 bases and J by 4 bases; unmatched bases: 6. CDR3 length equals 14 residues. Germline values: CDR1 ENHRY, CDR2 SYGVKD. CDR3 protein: CAISQQGASTEAFF. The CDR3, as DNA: TGTGCCATCAGCCAACAGGGGGCTAGCACTGAAGCTTTCTTT.